This TCR beta chain is from a study of blood T cell repertoires in COVID-19. The overall study: Acute and convalescent COVID-19 samples came from the United States, Italy and Spain. T cells, B-cell-depleted T cells, or PBMCs provided the cDNA or gDNA that served as material.

In the original workflow: Estimates of nucleated cell counts were drawn from the amplification of reference gene primers. Measured with immunoSEQ multiplex PCR; TCRdb has only the in-frame clones, and not every one. Clonal size and the V and J genes are those of that table, whereas D and trimming came from the DNA. The sample has around 260,000 clones; about nine tenths are singletons. The V end was cut by 6 bases, the J end by 4 bases, with 13 bases between. Germline CDR1 is SGHVS and CDR2 is FQNEAQ. This CDR3 spans 14 amino acids. The chain links TRBV7-8 to TRBJ2-1; D may be TRBD1 (6 bases). This TCR came from a young woman with active or convalescent COVID-19. Source material: peripheral blood. The CDR3 loop reads CASRPGTPYNEQFF. The DNA for the CDR3 is TGTGCCAGCAGACCCGGGACACCTTACAATGAGCAGTTCTTC.